The T cell receptor (beta chain) described here comes from a study of T cells in localized non-small cell lung cancer. The CDR3 has 13 residues. The V gene's germline CDR1 is MNHEY and CDR2 SVGAGI. Study-wide points: Owing to sequencing of a solitary tumor region, heterogeneity cannot be discounted. Uninvolved adjacent lung, not tumor, had the highest T cell clonality.

TCRdb's table, derived via immunoSEQ multiplex PCR, lists solely in-frame clones and lacks some. Among around 30,000 clones listed, just under 80% were seen once. As for this clone: Its antigen remains unknown. Compared with germline, one end of the junction differs, possibly owing to a read error.

The sample consisted of peripheral blood, taken before any cancer treatment. This chain connects TRBV6-5 to TRBJ2-2; D possibly matches TRBD1 or TRBD2 (5 bases each). The sequence came from a male donor aged 60 or over with stage III squamous cell lung carcinoma. CDR3: CASSYVGTGEPFF. The DNA for the CDR3 is TGTGCCAGCAGTTACGTAGGGACCGGGGAGCCGTTTTTT.